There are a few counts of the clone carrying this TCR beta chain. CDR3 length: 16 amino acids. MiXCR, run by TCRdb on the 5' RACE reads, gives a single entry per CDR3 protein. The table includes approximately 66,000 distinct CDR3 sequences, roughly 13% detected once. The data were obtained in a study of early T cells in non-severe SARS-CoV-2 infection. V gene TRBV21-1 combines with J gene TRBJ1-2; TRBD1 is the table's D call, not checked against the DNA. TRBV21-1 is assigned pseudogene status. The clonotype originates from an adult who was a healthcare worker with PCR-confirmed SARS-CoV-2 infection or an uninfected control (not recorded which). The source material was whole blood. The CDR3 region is CASSKARRTTNYGYTF. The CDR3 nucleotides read TGTGCCAGCAGCAAAGCCCGCAGGACAACAAACTATGGCTACACCTTC.